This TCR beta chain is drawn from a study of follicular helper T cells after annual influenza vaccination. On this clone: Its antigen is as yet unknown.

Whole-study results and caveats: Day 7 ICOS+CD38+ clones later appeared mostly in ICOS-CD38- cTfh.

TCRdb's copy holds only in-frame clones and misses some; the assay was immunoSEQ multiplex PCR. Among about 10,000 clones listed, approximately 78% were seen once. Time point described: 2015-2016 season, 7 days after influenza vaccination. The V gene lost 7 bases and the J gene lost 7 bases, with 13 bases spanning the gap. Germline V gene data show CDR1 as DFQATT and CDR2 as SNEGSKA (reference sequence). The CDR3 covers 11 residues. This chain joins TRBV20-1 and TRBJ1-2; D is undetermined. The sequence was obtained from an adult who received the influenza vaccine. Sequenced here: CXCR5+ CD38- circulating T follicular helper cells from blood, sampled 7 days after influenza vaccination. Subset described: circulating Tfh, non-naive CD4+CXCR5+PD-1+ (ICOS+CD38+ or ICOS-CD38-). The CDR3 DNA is TGCAGTGTCAGAGGAGGGAGTGGCTACACCTTC. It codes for CSVRGGSGYTF.